One sample yielded the 10 T cell receptor beta chains listed below, sequenced in a study of blood T cell repertoires in COVID-19. Produced via immunoSEQ multiplex PCR; TCRdb's table is partial and in-frame only. The profile covers approximately 100,000 clones, with 84% appearing a single time and approximately 15% taken by the ten largest. Sequencing input: peripheral blood. The receptors originated from an older woman with acute or convalescent COVID-19.

This sequence joins TRBV10-3 and TRBJ2-3; TRBD2 aligns across 9 bases. The germline V gene has CDR1 ENHRY and CDR2 SYGVKD. With 7 bases clipped from V and 4 bases from J, the junction kept 9 bases outside the gene matches. The CDR3 runs 15 residues. In DNA, the CDR3 is TGTGCCATCAAGGACGGTAGCGGGGGTTCAGATACGCAGTATTTT. The encoded protein is CAIKDGSGGSDTQYF.

The V call is TRBV14, the J call TRBJ2-1; no firm D call. The CDR3 covers 14 residues. Germline assignment: CDR1 SGHDN and CDR2 FVKESK. The V end lost 1 base, the J end lost 0 bases, and 4 bases lay between the germline ends. The CDR3 DNA reads as TGTGCCAGCAGCCAAGGTAGCTCCTACAATGAGCAGTTCTTC. Residues: CASSQGSSYNEQFF.

This chain joins TRBV2 and TRBJ1-1; no reliable D call. Looked up from germline, CDR1 is SNHLY and CDR2 is FYNNEI. This CDR3 spans 14 amino acids. V lost 2 bases, J lost 2 bases, and 9 bases lay in between. This chain's CDR3 is CASSENMLNTEAFF. The CDR3 DNA sequence: TGTGCCAGCAGTGAAAATATGCTAAACACTGAAGCTTTCTTT.

This sequence joins TRBV19 and TRBJ2-2, with 8 bases aligning to TRBD1. CDR1 is LNHDA and CDR2 is SQIVND in the germline V gene (reference sequence). The CDR3 totals 17 residues. Trimming removed 3 bases from V and 0 bases from J; junction bases left unmatched: 6. The CDR3 region has the DNA TGTGCCAGTAGTATCTCGCGGACAGGGACGAACACCGGGGAGCTGTTTTTT. Translating it yields CASSISRTGTNTGELFF.

The J gene is TRBJ1-5, the V gene TRBV5-1; TRBD1 aligns across 8 bases. Per germline, CDR1 SGHRS and CDR2 YFSETQ. CDR3 length equals 15 residues. Losses at the gene ends were 5 bases for V and 6 bases for J; bases not matched to a gene: 10. CDR3 amino acids: CASSSGQGIGQPQHF. For the CDR3, the DNA is TGCGCCAGCAGTTCCGGACAGGGAATCGGTCAGCCCCAGCATTTT. Based on the CDR3 plus reference TRBV5-1 and TRBJ1-5, the full variable domain is KAGVTQTPRYLIKTRGQQVTLSCSPISGHRSVSWYQQTPGQGLQFLFEYFSETQRNKGNFPGRFSGRQFSNSRSEMNVSTLELGDSALYLCASSSGQGIGQPQHFGDGTRLSIL.

The chain recombines TRBV5-4 with TRBJ1-1; 7 nucleotides match TRBD1. Trimming at V came to 0 bases and at J to 8 bases, leaving 1 base not matched to a gene. This CDR3 is built from 12 residues. The V gene's germline CDR1 is SGHNT and CDR2 YYREEE (reference sequence). CDR3 sequence (DNA): TGTGCCAGCAGCTTGGTACAGGGGGAAGCTTTCTTT. Translation: CASSLVQGEAFF.

This chain connects TRBV5-1 to TRBJ1-5, with a weak D call TRBD1 (6 bases). Germline V gene lookup returns CDR1 SGHRS and CDR2 YFSETQ. Trimming took off 3 bases at V and 4 bases at J, with 8 bases between the two ends. This CDR3 has 13 amino acids. This CDR3 reads CASSSDRNQPQHF. In nucleotides, the CDR3 is TGCGCCAGCAGCTCGGACAGAAATCAGCCCCAGCATTTT. Based on the CDR3 plus reference TRBV5-1 and TRBJ1-5, the full variable domain is KAGVTQTPRYLIKTRGQQVTLSCSPISGHRSVSWYQQTPGQGLQFLFEYFSETQRNKGNFPGRFSGRQFSNSRSEMNVSTLELGDSALYLCASSSDRNQPQHFGDGTRLSIL.

This chain joins TRBV27 and TRBJ2-5; TRBD2 is a possible D gene (5 bases). The CDR3 totals 17 residues. Germline V lookup: CDR1 MNHEY, CDR2 SMNVEV (reference sequence). Trimming stripped 5 bases from V and 2 bases from J, with 21 bases between. CDR3 DNA sequence: TGTGCCAGCAGTCACTCCAAACCGGGGAAGAATCAAGAGACCCAGTACTTC. Translating it yields CASSHSKPGKNQETQYF.

The rearrangement links TRBV3-1 (or the pseudogene TRBV3-2) to TRBJ1-6; 8 positions match TRBD1. CDR1 is LGHDT and CDR2 is YNNKEL in the germline V gene (reference sequence). The V segment lost 0 bases and the J segment 7 bases; nucleotides outside the gene matches: 8. This CDR3 has 17 residues. In DNA form, the CDR3 reads TGTGCCAGCAGCCAAGATTCGGCAGGGGGCAGGAATTCACCCCTCCACTTT. Its translation: CASSQDSAGGRNSPLHF.

V is TRBV15 and J is TRBJ2-5, with 7 bases identical to TRBD1. Germline CDR1 LNHNV, CDR2 YYDKDF (reference sequence). Germline trimming cut 8 bases from V and 3 bases from J; bases unmatched to any gene: 12. This CDR3 is 15 amino acids long. The CDR3: CATGSSRGFKETQYF. CDR3 nucleotide sequence: TGTGCCACCGGATCTAGCAGGGGGTTTAAAGAGACCCAGTACTTC.